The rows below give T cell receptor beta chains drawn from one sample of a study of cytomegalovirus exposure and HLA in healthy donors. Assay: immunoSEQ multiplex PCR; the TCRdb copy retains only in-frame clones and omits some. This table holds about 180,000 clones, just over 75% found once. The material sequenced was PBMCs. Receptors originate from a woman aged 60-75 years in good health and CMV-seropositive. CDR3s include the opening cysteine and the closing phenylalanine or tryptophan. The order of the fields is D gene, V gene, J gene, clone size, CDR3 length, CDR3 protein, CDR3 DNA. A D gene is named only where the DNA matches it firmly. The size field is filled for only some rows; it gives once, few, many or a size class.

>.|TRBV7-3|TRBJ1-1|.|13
CASSPSLGGEAFF
TGTGCCAGCAGCCCCTCGCTAGGTGGGGAAGCTTTCTTT
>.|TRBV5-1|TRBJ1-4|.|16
CASSPTPWGANEKLFF
TGCGCCAGCAGCCCTACCCCTTGGGGGGCTAATGAAAAACTGTTTTTT
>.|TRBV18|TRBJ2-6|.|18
CASSVAGTLSSGANVLTF
TGTGCCAGCTCAGTTGCCGGGACATTGAGCTCTGGGGCCAACGTCCTGACTTTC
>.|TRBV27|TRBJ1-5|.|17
CASSPRDMPYSNQPQHF
TGTGCCAGCAGTCCCCGGGACATGCCCTATAGCAACCAGCCCCAGCATTTT
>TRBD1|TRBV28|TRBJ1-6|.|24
CASSSKPKDRGPPISSSYNSPLHF
TGTGCCAGCAGTTCTAAACCAAAGGACAGGGGTCCCCCGATTTCTAGCTCCTATAATTCACCCCTCCACTTT
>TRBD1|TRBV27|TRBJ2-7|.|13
CASRTGGTYEQYF
TGTGCCAGCAGGACAGGGGGGACCTACGAGCAGTACTTC
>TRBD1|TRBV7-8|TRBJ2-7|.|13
CASSRDRQSEQYF
TGTGCCAGCAGCCGGGACAGGCAGAGCGAGCAGTACTTC
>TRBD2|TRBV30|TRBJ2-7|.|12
CAISGGLREQYF
TGTGCCATCAGCGGGGGCCTTAGGGAGCAGTACTTC
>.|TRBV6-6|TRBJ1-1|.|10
CASGLTEAFF
TGTGCCAGCGGACTTACTGAAGCTTTCTTT
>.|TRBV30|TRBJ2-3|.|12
CAWSPSTDTQYF
TGTGCCTGGAGTCCTAGCACAGATACGCAGTATTTT
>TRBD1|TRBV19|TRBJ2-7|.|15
CASSIRGTGGYEQYF
TGTGCCAGTAGTATTCGCGGGACAGGGGGCTACGAGCAGTACTTC
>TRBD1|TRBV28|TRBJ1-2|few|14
CASSYDRGYYGYTF
TGTGCCAGCAGTTATGACAGGGGGTATTATGGCTACACCTTC
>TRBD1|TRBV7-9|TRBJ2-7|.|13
CASSRTGTNEQYF
TGTGCCAGCAGCCGGACAGGGACCAACGAGCAGTACTTC
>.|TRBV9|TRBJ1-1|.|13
CASSPPSVTEAFF
TGTGCCAGCAGCCCCCCCTCCGTTACTGAAGCTTTCTTT
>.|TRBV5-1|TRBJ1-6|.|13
CASPDTGLSPLHF
TGCGCCAGCCCCGACACCGGTTTATCCCCCCTCCACTTT
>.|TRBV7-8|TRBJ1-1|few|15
CASSLVGGMNTEAFF
TGTGCCAGCAGCTTAGTTGGGGGGATGAACACTGAAGCTTTCTTT
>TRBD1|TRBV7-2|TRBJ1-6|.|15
CASSLQGQGYSPLHF
TGTGCCAGCAGCTTACAAGGACAGGGGTATTCACCCCTCCACTTT
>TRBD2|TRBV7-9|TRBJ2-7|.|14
CASSPSGGTYEQYF
TGTGCCAGCAGCCCTAGCGGGGGGACCTACGAGCAGTACTTC
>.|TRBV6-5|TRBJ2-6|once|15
CASSYSRAGANGLTF
TGTGCCAGCAGTTACAGTAGGGCTGGGGCCAACGGCCTGACTTTC
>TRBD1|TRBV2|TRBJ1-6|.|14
CARGVGTANSPLHF
TGTGCCAGGGGAGTCGGGACAGCCAATTCACCCCTCCACTTT
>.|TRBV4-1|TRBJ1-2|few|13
CASSQDGWYGYTF
TGCGCCAGCAGCCAAGATGGCTGGTATGGCTACACCTTC
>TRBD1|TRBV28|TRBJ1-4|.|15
CASSSSTGGQGKLFF
TGTGCCAGCAGTTCCTCAACAGGGGGACAAGGAAAACTGTTTTTT
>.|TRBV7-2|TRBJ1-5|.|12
CASSSGDQPQHF
TGTGCCAGCAGCTCGGGGGATCAGCCCCAGCATTTT
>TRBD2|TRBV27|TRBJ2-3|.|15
CATIASGRATDTQYF
TGTGCCACGATAGCTAGCGGGAGGGCCACAGATACGCAGTATTTT
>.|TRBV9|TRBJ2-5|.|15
CASSYRDSTKETQYF
TGTGCCAGCAGCTACCGGGACTCCACCAAAGAGACCCAGTACTTC
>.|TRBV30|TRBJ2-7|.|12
CAWAFGSYEQYF
TGTGCCTGGGCGTTTGGCTCCTACGAGCAGTACTTC
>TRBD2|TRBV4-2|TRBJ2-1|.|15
CASSQGTSGDNEQFF
TGTGCCAGCAGCCAGGGGACTAGCGGGGACAATGAGCAGTTCTTC
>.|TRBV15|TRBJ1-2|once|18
CATSRDGGPSRANYGYTF
TGTGCCACCAGCAGAGATGGAGGGCCGTCCCGCGCTAACTATGGCTACACCTTC
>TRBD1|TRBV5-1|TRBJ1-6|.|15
CASSLTTGPTSPLHF
TGCGCCAGCAGCCTAACGACAGGGCCCACATCACCCCTCCACTTT
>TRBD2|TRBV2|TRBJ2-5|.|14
CASSVGGDQETQYF
TGTGCCAGCAGTGTGGGAGGGGACCAAGAGACCCAGTACTTC
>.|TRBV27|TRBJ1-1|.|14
CATLLTGGDTEAFF
TGTGCCACCCTCCTCACAGGCGGAGACACTGAAGCTTTCTTT
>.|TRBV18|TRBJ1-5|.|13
CASSLYSNQPQHF
TGTGCCAGCTCACTATATAGCAATCAGCCCCAGCATTTT
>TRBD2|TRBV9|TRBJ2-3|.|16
CASNPSGGAEADTQYF
TGTGCCAGCAACCCAAGCGGGGGGGCCGAGGCAGATACGCAGTATTTT
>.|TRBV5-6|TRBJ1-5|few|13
CAPLRGIGQPQHF
TGTGCCCCACTTCGGGGGATCGGTCAGCCCCAGCATTTT
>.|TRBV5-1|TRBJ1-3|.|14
CASSLAVAGNTIYF
TGCGCCAGCAGCTTGGCGGTGGCTGGAAACACCATATATTTT
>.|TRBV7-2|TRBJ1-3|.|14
CASSLAGGGNTIYF
TGTGCCAGCAGCTTAGCAGGGGGTGGAAACACCATATATTTT
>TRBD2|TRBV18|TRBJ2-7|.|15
CASSPRDYSSYEQYF
TGTGCCAGCTCACCACGGGACTACAGCTCCTACGAGCAGTACTTC
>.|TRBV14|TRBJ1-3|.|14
CASSLQISGNTIYF
TGTGCCAGCAGCCTCCAGATCTCTGGAAACACCATATATTTT
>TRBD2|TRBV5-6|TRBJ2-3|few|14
CASRRGGEEDTQYF
TGTGCCAGCAGGCGGGGGGGCGAGGAAGATACGCAGTATTTT
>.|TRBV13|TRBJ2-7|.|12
CASSPGSYEQYF
TGTGCCAGCAGCCCAGGCTCCTACGAGCAGTACTTC
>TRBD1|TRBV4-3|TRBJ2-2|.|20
CASSQEMLDRGRPNTGELFF
TGCGCCAGCAGCCAAGAGATGTTGGACAGGGGACGACCGAACACCGGGGAGCTGTTTTTT
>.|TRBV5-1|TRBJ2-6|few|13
CASGLTYFNGLTF
TGCGCCAGCGGGCTCACCTATTTCAACGGCCTGACTTTC